This TCR beta chain was profiled in a study of blood T cell repertoires in COVID-19. Whole-study context: There were acute and convalescent COVID-19 samples, and they came from the United States, Italy and Spain. PBMCs, B-cell-depleted T cells, or T cells provided the cDNA or gDNA that made up the material.

The ends lost 3 bases at V and 0 bases at J; junction bases unmatched: 8. The CDR3 covers 17 residues. Per the germline V gene, CDR1 is KGHSH and CDR2 is LQKENI. How the authors handled the data: Nucleated cell counts were estimated from reference gene primer amplification. Assay: immunoSEQ multiplex PCR; the TCRdb copy retains only in-frame clones and omits some. V and J calls and clone size follow that table, whereas D and trimming were derived from the DNA. The top ten hold 1.5% to 2% of the sample, which has roughly 97,000 clones, less than 95% seen once. The sequence was obtained from a man aged 55-75 years with acute or convalescent COVID-19. Material: peripheral blood. The chain couples TRBV18 to TRBJ1-5, with 7 nucleotides matching TRBD1. CDR3 DNA sequence: TGTGCCAGCTCACCCACCGAGACAGGGATTAGCAATCAGCCCCAGCATTTT. As protein: CASSPTETGISNQPQHF. The full variable domain, with the rest looked up from reference TRBV18 and TRBJ1-5, is NAGVMQNPRHLVRRRGQEARLRCSPMKGHSHVYWYRQLPEEGLKFMVYLQKENIIDESGMPKERFSAEFPKEGPSILRIQQVVRGDSAAYFCASSPTETGISNQPQHFGDGTRLSIL.